Shown below are 26 T cell receptor beta chains from a single sample sequenced in a study of shared clonotypes between healthy human individuals. The repertoire was sequenced with immunoSEQ multiplex PCR; TCRdb's copy has only in-frame clones and lacks some. The data hold about 1 million clones, with 75% observed a single time. The sequencing sample was made of memory CD4+ T cells sorted from blood. Documented subset: CD45RA-negative fraction. The source of these receptors is a man between 18 and 35 years old in good health.

The rearrangement uses TRBV27 and TRBJ2-6; tentatively, D is TRBD1 or TRBD2 (5 bases each). The CDR3 sequence is 18 residues long. Germline assignment: CDR1 MNHEY and CDR2 SMNVEV (reference sequence). The germline V and J ends were trimmed by 0 bases and 0 bases, with 12 bases remaining between them. In nucleotides, the CDR3 is TGTGCCAGCAGTTTATCGGGACCTCAGACCTCTGGGGCCAACGTCCTGACTTTC. Encoded protein: CASSLSGPQTSGANVLTF.

This clone appeared once. The chain has TRBV28 and TRBJ1-2; tentative D call: TRBD1 (5 bases). The CDR3 totals 14 residues. CDR1 is MDHEN and CDR2 is SYDVKM in the germline V gene. V lost 5 bases and J lost 2, with 12 bases in between. This CDR3 is CASSPPGRNYGYTF. As DNA, the CDR3 is TGTGCCAGCAGTCCCCCGGGGCGGAACTATGGCTACACCTTC.

The V gene is TRBV5-4, the J gene TRBJ2-3; tentatively, D is TRBD2 (5 bases). The CDR3 has 12 amino acids. Germline CDR1 is SGHNT and CDR2 is YYREEE (reference sequence). Deletions cut 4 bases from V and 5 bases from J, with 8 bases between. CDR3 DNA: TGTGCCAGCAGCCCCGGGGAAGATACGCAGTATTTT. This encodes CASSPGEDTQYF.

The rearrangement joins TRBV5-8 to TRBJ2-2; a weak D match, TRBD2 (5 bases). Germline V gene lookup returns CDR1 SGHTS and CDR2 YDEGEE. The CDR3 has 12 amino acids. V was pared by 6 bases and J by 5 bases, with 8 bases between. In nucleotides, the CDR3 is TGTGCCAGCACCACTAGGACCGGGGAGCTGTTTTTT. This translates into CASTTRTGELFF.

The genes are TRBV9 and TRBJ1-6, with a possible D match to TRBD1 (5 bases). Deletions cut 0 bases from V and 7 bases from J, with 8 bases between. This CDR3 contains 14 residues. Germline V gives CDR1 SGDLS, CDR2 YYNGEE. CDR3 sequence: CASSVAGDNSPLHF. The CDR3 bases are TGTGCCAGCAGCGTAGCGGGGGACAATTCACCCCTCCACTTT.

This chain uses TRBV15 with TRBJ1-2; D unresolved. V lost 0 bases and J 7 bases, leaving 15 bases between the germline ends. CDR1 and CDR2 from the germline V gene are LNHNV and YYDKDF (reference sequence). The CDR3 spans 15 residues. CDR3 bases: TGTGCCACCAGCAGAGATCTTTTGAACAGTTTTGGCTACACCTTC. This sequence encodes CATSRDLLNSFGYTF.

The chain carries TRBV6-5 and TRBJ2-1; the D gene is possibly TRBD2 (6 bases). Trimming shortened V by 2 bases and J by 5 bases, and 16 bases separated the two germline ends. The CDR3 totals 16 residues. Germline loops: CDR1 MNHEY, CDR2 SVGAGI. The CDR3 DNA reads TGTGCCAGCAGTTACGGAGGTGGGGGACTCCACAATGAGCAGTTCTTC. The encoded protein is CASSYGGGGLHNEQFF.

The chain carries TRBV14 and TRBJ2-5, with a possible D match to TRBD2 (5 bases). Trimming pared 3 bases from V and 4 bases from J, leaving 9 bases between. The CDR3 contains 13 residues. CDR1 is SGHDN and CDR2 is FVKESK in the germline V gene. CDR3 coding DNA: TGTGCCAGCAGCCAGTCTGGAGGAGAGACCCAGTACTTC. This encodes CASSQSGGETQYF.

A note on this clone: In the same sample, other DNA sequences code for this CDR3. The J gene is TRBJ2-1, the V gene TRBV18; the D is unclear. V dropped 0 bases and J dropped 4 bases, with 7 bases sitting between them. The germline gives CDR1 KGHSH, CDR2 LQKENI. There are 14 residues in the CDR3. The CDR3 DNA reads TGTGCCAGCTCACCACCGGCTGGTTACAATGAGCAGTTCTTC. Its protein product is CASSPPAGYNEQFF.

The rearrangement joins TRBV7-9 to TRBJ2-1, with D maybe TRBD2 (6 bases). The CDR3 has 14 amino acids. Germline CDR1 and CDR2: SEHNR and FQNEAQ (reference sequence). The ends were cut back, 5 bases at V and 7 bases at J, with 15 bases in the middle. In nucleotides, the CDR3 is TGTGCCAGCAGCGTCACCGGGGGAAAAAATGAGCAGTTCTTC. As protein: CASSVTGGKNEQFF.

The chain is built from TRBV2 and TRBJ2-1, with D uncertain. Trimming cost V 4 bases and J 4 bases, with 11 bases left between them. The CDR3 consists of 14 residues. Looked up from germline, CDR1 is SNHLY and CDR2 is FYNNEI. The CDR3, as DNA: TGTGCCAGCAGTGGAGGCGTGGCTTACAATGAGCAGTTCTTC. Translation gives CASSGGVAYNEQFF.

Turning to this clone: The same CDR3 is also encoded by other DNA sequences in this sample. This chain links TRBV19 with TRBJ1-1, with a tentative D call TRBD1 (5 bases). The CDR3 contains 15 residues. V lost 4 bases to trimming and J lost 1 base, with 13 bases between them. Germline V gene sequence: CDR1 LNHDA, CDR2 SQIVND (reference sequence). Here the CDR3 DNA reads TGTGCCAGTAGTAGGCCGGGGCAGGGGAACACTGAAGCTTTCTTT. Residues: CASSRPGQGNTEAFF.

This rearrangement joins TRBV18 to TRBJ2-2; D gene unclear. Germline CDR1 KGHSH, CDR2 LQKENI. The CDR3 contains 13 residues. Trimming removed 2 bases at V and 6 bases at J, with 7 bases between. The DNA for the CDR3 is TGTGCCAGCTCACCAGTAGTTGCCGGGGAGCTGTTTTTT. It is translated as CASSPVVAGELFF. Filled out from reference TRBV18 and TRBJ2-2, the complete variable domain reads NAGVMQNPRHLVRRRGQEARLRCSPMKGHSHVYWYRQLPEEGLKFMVYLQKENIIDESGMPKERFSAEFPKEGPSILRIQQVVRGDSAAYFCASSPVVAGELFFGEGSRLTVL.

V usage is TRBV4-3 and J usage is TRBJ2-1, with D maybe TRBD2 (5 bases). Germline V gene sequence: CDR1 LGHNA, CDR2 YSLEER. V was shortened by 1 base and J by 5 bases, with 15 bases between the two germline ends. The CDR3 runs to 16 residues. CDR3 residues: CASSQVIAKLDNEQFF. The CDR3 DNA is TGCGCCAGCAGCCAAGTTATAGCTAAACTAGACAATGAGCAGTTCTTC.

The V and J genes are TRBV5-1 and TRBJ2-2; D might be TRBD2 (7 bases). Germline V gene sequence: CDR1 SGHRS, CDR2 YFSETQ. The CDR3 loop spans 14 amino acids. Trimming shortened V by 6 bases and J by 5 bases, and 14 bases separated the two germline ends. The CDR3 DNA sequence: TGCGCCAGCAACGAGGGGGACTATACCGGGGAGCTGTTTTTT. This sequence encodes CASNEGDYTGELFF.

This chain joins TRBV20-1 and TRBJ1-1, with D unclear. Trimming removed 3 bases from V and 0 bases from J, with 2 bases in between. The CDR3 is made up of 11 amino acids. The V gene's germline CDR1 is DFQATT and CDR2 SNEGSKA (reference sequence). CDR3 sequence reads: CSASMNTEAFF. In nucleotides, the CDR3 is TGCAGTGCTAGCATGAACACTGAAGCTTTCTTT.

This clone turned up a few times. The chain is built from TRBV7-2 and TRBJ2-5, with D tentatively TRBD2 (6 bases). Germline V gene sequence: CDR1 SGHTA, CDR2 FQGNSA. The ends were cut back, 1 base at V and 4 bases at J, with 16 bases in the middle. The CDR3 contains 16 residues. This chain's CDR3 is CASSLGPPGGAETQYF. CDR3 in DNA: TGTGCCAGCAGCTTAGGGCCCCCTGGCGGGGCAGAGACCCAGTACTTC.

Concerning this clone itself: The same CDR3 is also encoded by other DNA sequences in this sample. V gene TRBV5-1 combines with J gene TRBJ1-6, with D hard to call. Germline V gene data show CDR1 as SGHRS and CDR2 as YFSETQ. Trimming cost V 0 bases and J 3 bases, with 7 bases left between them. CDR3 length equals 15 residues. The CDR3 DNA reads as TGCGCCAGCAGCTTGGGAGCTGGCTATAATTCACCCCTCCACTTT. Translating gives CASSLGAGYNSPLHF.

The rearrangement links TRBV10-3 to TRBJ1-6; 12 bases agree with TRBD1. The V segment lost 0 bases and the J segment 13 bases; nucleotides outside the gene matches: 10. CDR3 size: 17 residues. Germline CDR1 and CDR2: ENHRY and SYGVKD. The CDR3 sequence: CAISESGTGGLLGPLHF. CDR3 coding DNA: TGTGCCATCAGTGAGTCAGGGACAGGGGGCCTTCTTGGGCCCCTCCACTTT.

Written as DNA, the CDR3 is TGTGCCAGCAGCTTAATACTGAACACTGAAGCTTTCTTT. Protein sequence: CASSLILNTEAFF. The chain recombines TRBV7-2 with TRBJ1-1; D ambiguous. This CDR3 spans 13 amino acids. Germline V gives CDR1 SGHTA, CDR2 FQGNSA. Trimming removed 2 bases at V and 0 bases at J, with 4 bases between.

This clone showed up just a few times. V usage is TRBV9 and J usage is TRBJ2-5, with D perhaps assigned TRBD1 or TRBD2 (5 bases each). V lost 4 bases, J lost 1 base, and 14 bases lay in between. Germline-derived CDR1 and CDR2 are SGDLS and YYNGEE. The CDR3 contains 15 residues. The CDR3 spells CASSPRAGSQETQYF. In DNA form, the CDR3 reads TGTGCCAGCAGCCCCCGGGCAGGGAGCCAAGAGACCCAGTACTTC.

The rearrangement uses TRBV7-8 and TRBJ2-5; 7 nucleotides agree with TRBD1. This CDR3 has 14 residues. With 4 bases clipped from V and 2 bases from J, the junction kept 4 bases outside the gene matches. Germline CDR1 SGHVS, CDR2 FQNEAQ. The CDR3 DNA reads TGTGCCAGCAGCTCTCGGGACAGACAAGAGACCCAGTACTTC. As protein: CASSSRDRQETQYF.

This chain links TRBV9 with TRBJ1-1, with D hard to call. This CDR3 has 15 residues. Germline V gives CDR1 SGDLS, CDR2 YYNGEE. The V gene lost 0 bases and the J gene lost 0 bases, with 9 bases spanning the gap. In nucleotides, the CDR3 is TGTGCCAGCAGCGTAGGTTACAGATTGAACACTGAAGCTTTCTTT. Protein sequence: CASSVGYRLNTEAFF. The whole variable domain, remainder taken from reference TRBV9 and TRBJ1-1, is DSGVTQTPKHLITATGQRVTLRCSPRSGDLSVYWYQQSLDQGLQFLIQYYNGEERAKGNILERFSAQQFPDLHSELNLSSLELGDSALYFCASSVGYRLNTEAFFGQGTRLTVV.

J is TRBJ2-7 and V is TRBV11-3, with TRBD2 as a possible D gene (6 bases). CDR3 length: 15 amino acids. Per germline, CDR1 SGHNT and CDR2 YENEEA. Trimming removed 1 base at V and 0 bases at J, with 10 bases between. This CDR3 is CASSLGGAPSYEQYF. CDR3 sequence (DNA): TGTGCCAGCAGCTTAGGCGGGGCACCCTCCTACGAGCAGTACTTC.

This chain links TRBV12-5 with TRBJ2-2; D gene ambiguous. Trimming cost V 3 bases and J 4 bases, with 18 bases left between them. The CDR3 extends over 17 amino acids. The germline V gene encodes CDR1 LGHNT and CDR2 FRNRAP. CDR3: CASGLVRGASRTGELFF. The CDR3 region has the DNA TGTGCTAGTGGTTTAGTTCGCGGAGCGTCTCGCACCGGGGAGCTGTTTTTT.

CDR3 sequence (DNA): TGTGCCAGCAGTCCGGGACAGATAGCCAAAAACATTCAGTACTTC. Translation: CASSPGQIAKNIQYF. The chain links TRBV6-5 to TRBJ2-4; 7 bases match TRBD1. The CDR3 consists of 15 residues. V shed 5 bases and J 0 bases; nucleotides not matched to a gene: 4. Germline V CDR1 and CDR2: MNHEY, SVGAGI.